In its sample, the clone carrying this TCR beta chain was seen many times. The data were taken from a study of identical twins. Using its own MiXCR run on the 5' RACE reads, TCRdb lists one record per CDR3 protein. The sample contains 1.5 million to 2 million distinct CDR3 sequences, more than 30% of which appear only once. The V gene's germline CDR1 is SNHLY and CDR2 FYNNEI. The germline V and J ends were trimmed by 2 bases and 3 bases, with 17 bases remaining between them. There are 16 residues in the CDR3. The rearrangement joins TRBV2 to TRBJ2-7; weak D call: TRBD2 (5 bases). This clonotype was sampled from a newborn girl in good health. The specimen was cord blood. CDR3 residues: CASSEIRRLAVYEQYF. The DNA for the CDR3 is TGTGCCAGCAGTGAAATTCGTCGGCTAGCAGTCTACGAGCAGTACTTC.